The 19 T cell receptor beta chains below come from one sample, sequenced in a study of blood T cell repertoires in COVID-19. Produced via immunoSEQ multiplex PCR; TCRdb's table is partial and in-frame only. Found here are around 39,000 clones, 80% of them singletons; the top ten hold under 15%. The sequencing sample was made of peripheral blood. The source is a woman between 65 and 79 years old with acute or convalescent COVID-19.

This sequence joins TRBV5-1 and TRBJ1-2; 7 bases are shared with TRBD1. In germline, CDR1 is SGHRS, CDR2 YFSETQ. Trimming took 1 base from V and 8 from J; bases not matched to a gene: 5. The CDR3 consists of 13 residues. The CDR3 spells CASSLQGERGYTF. The CDR3 coding sequence is TGCGCCAGCAGCTTGCAGGGGGAAAGGGGCTACACCTTC.

This clone was observed a single time. Here the CDR3 reads CASSPINSNQPQHF. The CDR3 DNA reads TGTGCCAGCTCCCCTATCAATAGCAATCAGCCCCAGCATTTT. The chain uses TRBV18 and TRBJ1-5; D not certain. Deletions cut 6 bases from V and 0 bases from J, with 9 bases between. The length of the CDR3 is 14 residues. Per germline, CDR1 KGHSH and CDR2 LQKENI.

V usage is TRBV7-2 and J usage is TRBJ2-3; TRBD1 agrees at 7 bases. The CDR3 runs 14 residues. Germline values: CDR1 SGHTA, CDR2 FQGNSA. Trimming removed 4 bases from V and 2 bases from J; junction bases left unmatched: 3. The CDR3 loop reads CASSSTGNTDTQYF. For the CDR3, the DNA is TGTGCCAGCAGCTCGACAGGGAACACAGATACGCAGTATTTT.

This chain links TRBV6-6 with TRBJ1-2, with no clear D. The CDR3 runs to 12 residues. Trimming removed 6 bases from V and 6 bases from J, with 11 bases in between. The germline V gene has CDR1 MNHNY and CDR2 SVGAGI (reference sequence). The CDR3 protein is CASSRVEDGYTF. Here the CDR3 DNA reads TGTGCCAGCAGCCGCGTCGAGGATGGCTACACCTTC.

The chain uses TRBV6-1 and TRBJ1-3; D ambiguous. Germline V gene data show CDR1 as MNHNS and CDR2 as SASEGT. This CDR3 has 15 amino acids. Trimming cost V 2 bases and J 0 bases, with 8 bases left between them. CDR3: CASSELGTSGNTIYF. CDR3 sequence (DNA): TGTGCCAGCAGTGAACTGGGCACCTCTGGAAACACCATATATTTT.

This chain uses TRBV3-1 (or the pseudogene TRBV3-2) with TRBJ2-5; unclear D gene. Germline CDR1 is LGHDT and CDR2 is YNNKEL (reference sequence). CDR3 length equals 15 residues. The V end lost 4 bases, the J end lost 5 bases, and 17 bases lay between the germline ends. DNA of the CDR3: TGTGCCAGCAGCCCGAATCCCCTCTCCGGGGAGACCCAGTACTTC. It is translated as CASSPNPLSGETQYF.

V is TRBV6-6 and J is TRBJ1-1; 10 bases align to TRBD1. Germline V lookup: CDR1 MNHNY, CDR2 SVGAGI (reference sequence). This CDR3 region has 16 residues. V dropped 6 bases and J dropped 0; count of bases not matched to a gene: 7. CDR3 coding DNA: TGTGCCAGCAGCCTAGGACAGGGGGTTATGAACACTGAAGCTTTCTTT. It translates to CASSLGQGVMNTEAFF.

The chain combines TRBV7-9 with TRBJ2-1; TRBD2 matches 7 bases. The junction had 5 bases not matched to a gene; V was cut back by 3 bases and J by 9 bases. CDR1 SEHNR and CDR2 FQNEAQ come from the germline V gene (reference sequence). The CDR3 totals 13 residues. For the CDR3, the DNA is TGTGCCAGCAGCTTTCCTAGCGGTAGTGAGCAGTTCTTC. Translating it yields CASSFPSGSEQFF.

The chain uses TRBV28 and TRBJ2-2; 12 bases match TRBD1. CDR1 is MDHEN, CDR2 SYDVKM, per germline. The ends lost 5 bases at V and 6 bases at J; junction bases unmatched: 7. CDR3 size: 16 residues. As DNA, the CDR3 is TGTGCCAGCAGTGGGTGGGACAGGGGGCCTTCCGGGGAGCTGTTTTTT. It translates to CASSGWDRGPSGELFF.

The chain has TRBV6-5 and TRBJ2-5, with 11 bases that match TRBD1. From germline, CDR1 is MNHEY and CDR2 SVGAGI. V trimming: 4 bases; J trimming: 5 bases; junction bases outside the gene matches: 6. This CDR3 has 15 residues. The DNA for the CDR3 is TGTGCCAGCAGTTCAGGACAGGGGGCTGGGGAGACCCAGTACTTC. It yields the protein CASSSGQGAGETQYF.

This chain links TRBV19 with TRBJ2-2, with TRBD2 identical over 7 bases. The length of the CDR3 is 15 residues. V trimming: 5 bases; J trimming: 3 bases; junction bases outside the gene matches: 6. Germline CDR1 LNHDA, CDR2 SQIVND (reference sequence). CDR3 in DNA: TGTGCCAGTAGTCCACTAGCGAAAGACACCGGGGAGCTGTTTTTT. It yields the protein CASSPLAKDTGELFF. The variable domain in full, completed from reference TRBV19 and TRBJ2-2, reads DGGITQSPKYLFRKEGQNVTLSCEQNLNHDAMYWYRQDPGQGLRLIYYSQIVNDFQKGDIAEGYSVSREKKESFPLTVTSAQKNPTAFYLCASSPLAKDTGELFFGEGSRLTVL.

This chain uses TRBV9 with TRBJ2-1; D is possibly TRBD2 (5 bases). Germline V CDR1 and CDR2: SGDLS, YYNGEE. Trimming took 3 bases from V and 0 from J, leaving 10 bases between them. This CDR3 has 15 residues. The DNA of the CDR3 is TGTGCCAGCAGCGCCAGCGGAAGCTCCTACAATGAGCAGTTCTTC. It translates to CASSASGSSYNEQFF.

The chain carries TRBV5-1 and TRBJ2-5; 10 bases line up with TRBD1. Per the germline V gene, CDR1 is SGHRS and CDR2 is YFSETQ. This CDR3 has 14 residues. The V gene end was trimmed by 3 bases and the J gene end by 4 bases; junction bases not matched to a gene: 3. The CDR3 is CASSYGQGGETQYF. In nucleotides, the CDR3 is TGCGCCAGCAGCTACGGACAGGGGGGAGAGACCCAGTACTTC.

This clone was detected a few times. V and J are TRBV19 and TRBJ2-4; 10 bases agree with TRBD2. Germline values: CDR1 LNHDA, CDR2 SQIVND (reference sequence). V was clipped by 6 bases and J by 6 bases; unmatched bases: 26. CDR3 length: 21 amino acids. The CDR3 DNA reads as TGTGCCAGTAGAGGAGGTGGGGGACGGGACCTAGCGGGAGACGGGGGAAACATTCAGTACTTC. This sequence encodes CASRGGGGRDLAGDGGNIQYF. Full variable domain (remainder filled in from reference TRBV19 and TRBJ2-4): DGGITQSPKYLFRKEGQNVTLSCEQNLNHDAMYWYRQDPGQGLRLIYYSQIVNDFQKGDIAEGYSVSREKKESFPLTVTSAQKNPTAFYLCASRGGGGRDLAGDGGNIQYFGAGTRLSVL.

The chain combines TRBV10-3 with TRBJ1-2, with TRBD1 matching 9 bases. CDR3 length equals 15 residues. The germline V gene encodes CDR1 ENHRY and CDR2 SYGVKD. V shed 0 bases and J 5 bases; nucleotides not matched to a gene: 4. The CDR3 loop reads CAISESTGGTYGYTF. CDR3 sequence (DNA): TGTGCCATCAGTGAGTCAACAGGGGGCACATATGGCTACACCTTC.

This chain joins TRBV9 and TRBJ1-2, with 10 bases lining up with TRBD1. V lost 5 bases and J lost 5; bases outside the gene matches: 6. CDR1 and CDR2 (germline): SGDLS, YYNGEE. The CDR3 is made up of 14 amino acids. DNA of the CDR3: TGTGCCAGCAGTTTGACAGGGGGCCAATATGGCTACACCTTC. Protein sequence: CASSLTGGQYGYTF.

V usage is TRBV7-7 and J usage is TRBJ2-2, with 8 bases lining up with TRBD1. The CDR3 is 15 amino acids. Germline-derived CDR1 and CDR2 are SSHAT and FNYEAQ (reference sequence). V was clipped by 5 bases and J by 1 base; unmatched bases: 3. This CDR3 is CASSLTGGNTGELFF. CDR3 in DNA: TGTGCCAGCAGCCTAACAGGGGGGAACACCGGGGAGCTGTTTTTT.

V usage is TRBV6-5 and J usage is TRBJ2-7, with D unresolved. CDR3 length: 12 amino acids. Between the trimmed V and J ends, which lost 6 bases and 4 bases, there was a span of 10 bases. Per germline, CDR1 MNHEY and CDR2 SVGAGI. This CDR3 is CASRRTDYEQYF. DNA of the CDR3: TGTGCCAGCAGACGAACAGATTACGAGCAGTACTTC.

In this sample, this clone turned up a few times. V is TRBV12-3 or TRBV12-4 and J is TRBJ2-7; D unresolved. V lost 7 bases to trimming and J lost 0 bases, with 10 bases between them. This CDR3 spans 13 amino acids. CDR3 amino acids: CASTVGASYEQYF. The CDR3, as DNA: TGTGCCAGCACCGTCGGAGCCTCCTACGAGCAGTACTTC.